This is a list of T cell receptor beta chains from one sample in a study of OX40 agonist ivuxolimab in advanced cancers. The data were produced by immunoSEQ multiplex PCR, yet TCRdb's version contains in-frame clones alone and is incomplete. The sample holds roughly 74,000 clones, over 85% seen once. The sequences come from CD4+ or CD8+ T cells sorted from blood, collected in a trial of the OX40 agonist ivuxolimab. These receptor sequences come from an adult with an advanced solid tumor such as melanoma, head and neck, liver or kidney cancer. Each CDR3 is given with its conserved first and last residue. D genes are given only for firm matches. The size entry is marked missing in some rows and otherwise reads once, few, many or a size class.

TRBV29-1	TRBD1	TRBJ1-3	-	CSAAFGTGGLGAGNTIYF	TGCAGCGCCGCCTTCGGGACAGGGGGCCTCGGAGCTGGAAACACCATATATTTT
TRBV6-5	-	TRBJ2-5	-	CASSPWGRGETQYF	TGTGCCAGCAGCCCGTGGGGCCGGGGCGAGACCCAGTACTTC
TRBV7-6	TRBD1	TRBJ1-2	-	CASSPSRTGSSGYTF	TGTGCCAGCAGCCCGAGCCGGACAGGGAGTTCGGGCTACACCTTC
TRBV27	TRBD1	TRBJ1-3	-	CASSTDRVPGNTIYF	TGTGCCAGCAGTACGGACAGGGTTCCTGGAAACACCATATATTTT
TRBV11-2	-	TRBJ2-1	-	CASNLVGAPPDEQFF	TGTGCCAGCAACTTAGTTGGGGCTCCCCCCGATGAGCAGTTCTTC
TRBV6-5	-	TRBJ2-7	-	CASGQSYEQYF	TGTGCCAGCGGGCAGTCTTACGAGCAGTACTTC
TRBV2	TRBD2	TRBJ2-7	-	CASSEVRTSGGLLYEQYF	TGTGCCAGCAGTGAAGTCAGGACTAGCGGGGGGCTACTCTACGAGCAGTACTTC
TRBV27	TRBD1	TRBJ1-2	-	CASSYGTGYGYTF	TGTGCCAGCAGTTACGGGACAGGCTATGGCTACACCTTC
TRBV6-5	-	TRBJ2-7	-	CASSPTEIYEQYF	TGTGCCAGCAGCCCGACTGAAATCTACGAGCAGTACTTC
TRBV7-9	-	TRBJ1-5	-	CASSLGAGQPQHF	TGTGCCAGCAGCTTGGGGGCGGGTCAGCCCCAGCATTTT
TRBV19	-	TRBJ1-5	-	CASRRREPFHQPQHF	TGTGCCAGTCGGCGCAGGGAGCCATTCCATCAGCCCCAGCATTTT
TRBV7-9	-	TRBJ1-1	-	CASSQDTRNTEAFF	TGCGCCAGCAGCCAAGATACTAGGAACACTGAAGCTTTCTTT
TRBV18	-	TRBJ1-6	once	CASSPHAGWHSPLHF	TGTGCCAGCTCACCGCATGCAGGATGGCATTCACCCCTCCACTTT
TRBV6-5	-	TRBJ2-7	-	CASSLTPLYEQYF	TGTGCCAGCAGCCTGACACCCCTCTACGAGCAGTACTTC
TRBV6-5	TRBD2	TRBJ2-5	-	CASTILAGGGETQYF	TGTGCCAGCACCATACTAGCGGGAGGCGGGGAGACCCAGTACTTC
TRBV4-1	-	TRBJ2-7	-	CASSQARTGPYEQYF	TGCGCCAGCAGCCAAGCACGGACGGGCCCCTACGAGCAGTACTTC
TRBV4-3	TRBD2	TRBJ2-2	-	CASSQEVPGGALPGELFF	TGCGCCAGCAGCCAAGAGGTCCCGGGGGGGGCCCTCCCCGGGGAGCTGTTTTTT
TRBV6-1	-	TRBJ1-2	-	CASRGARHYGYTF	TGTGCCAGCAGGGGGGCGCGGCACTATGGCTACACCTTC
TRBV28	TRBD2	TRBJ2-1	-	CASSPWGGRAIAHEQFF	TGTGCCAGCAGCCCTTGGGGCGGGAGGGCCATAGCCCATGAGCAGTTCTTC